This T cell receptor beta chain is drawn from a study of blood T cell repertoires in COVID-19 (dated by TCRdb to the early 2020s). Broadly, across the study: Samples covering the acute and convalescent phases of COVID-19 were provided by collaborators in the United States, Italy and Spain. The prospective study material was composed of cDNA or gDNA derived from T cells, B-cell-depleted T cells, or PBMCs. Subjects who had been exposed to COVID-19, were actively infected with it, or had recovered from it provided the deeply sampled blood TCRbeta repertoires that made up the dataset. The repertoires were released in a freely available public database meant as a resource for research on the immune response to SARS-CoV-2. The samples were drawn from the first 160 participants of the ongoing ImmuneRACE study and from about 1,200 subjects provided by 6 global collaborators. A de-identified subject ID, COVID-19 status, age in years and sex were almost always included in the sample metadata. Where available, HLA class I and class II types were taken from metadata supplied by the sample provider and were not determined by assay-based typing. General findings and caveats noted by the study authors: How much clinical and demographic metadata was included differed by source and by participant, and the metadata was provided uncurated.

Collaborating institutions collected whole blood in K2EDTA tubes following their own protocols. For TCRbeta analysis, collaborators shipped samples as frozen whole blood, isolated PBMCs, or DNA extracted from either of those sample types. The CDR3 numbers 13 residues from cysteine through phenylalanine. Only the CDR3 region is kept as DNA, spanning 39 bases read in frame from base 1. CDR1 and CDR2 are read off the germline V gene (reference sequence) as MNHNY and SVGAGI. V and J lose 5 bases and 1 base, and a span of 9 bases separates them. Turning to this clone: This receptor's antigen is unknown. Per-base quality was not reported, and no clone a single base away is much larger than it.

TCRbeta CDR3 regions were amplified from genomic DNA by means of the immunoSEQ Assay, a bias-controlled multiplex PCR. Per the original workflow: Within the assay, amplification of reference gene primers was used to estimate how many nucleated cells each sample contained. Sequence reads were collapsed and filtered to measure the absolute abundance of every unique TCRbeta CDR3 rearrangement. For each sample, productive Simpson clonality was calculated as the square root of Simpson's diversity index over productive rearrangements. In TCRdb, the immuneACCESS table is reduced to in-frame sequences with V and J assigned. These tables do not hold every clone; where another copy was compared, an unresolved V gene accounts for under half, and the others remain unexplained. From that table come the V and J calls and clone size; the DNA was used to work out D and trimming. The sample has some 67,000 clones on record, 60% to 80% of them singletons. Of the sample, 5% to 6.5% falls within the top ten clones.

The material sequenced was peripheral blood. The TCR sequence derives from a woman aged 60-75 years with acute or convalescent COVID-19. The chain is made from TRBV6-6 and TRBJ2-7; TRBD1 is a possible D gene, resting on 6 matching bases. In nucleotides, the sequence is TGTGCCAGCAGTAAAGACAGGTCCTACGAGCAGTACTTC. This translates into CASSKDRSYEQYF.